This passage covers 9 T cell receptor beta chains from one sample sequenced in a study of monozygotic twins with inflammatory bowel disease (dated by TCRdb to between 2018 and 2021). Receptors were amplified or captured by 5' RACE. The sequencing machine was an Illumina HiSeq 2500. Through TCRdb reprocessing, the reads give one entry per CDR3 protein sequence; DNA is omitted. In this sample's table one finds approximately 420,000 distinct CDR3 sequences. The ten largest clones take up roughly 2.5% of the sample. The sequenced sample was blood. The receptors were sampled from a human donor with ulcerative colitis or Crohn's disease, or a healthy co-twin of an affected twin (not recorded which).

J is TRBJ2-3 and V is TRBV9; TCRdb picks TRBD1, but there is no DNA to check that call. The CDR3 spans 14 residues. Per germline, CDR1 SGDLS and CDR2 YYNGEE. CDR3 amino acids: CASGDREDTDTQYF. The full variable domain, with the rest looked up from reference TRBV9 and TRBJ2-3, is DSGVTQTPKHLITATGQRVTLRCSPRSGDLSVYWYQQSLDQGLQFLIQYYNGEERAKGNILERFSAQQFPDLHSELNLSSLELGDSALYFCASGDREDTDTQYFGPGTRLTVL.

The V call is TRBV6-1, the J call TRBJ1-1. The CDR3 runs to 14 residues. CDR1 is MNHNS, CDR2 SASEGT, per germline. The CDR3 loop is CASRKGVHATEAFF.

The chain combines TRBV10-3 with TRBJ1-1; the D call of TRBD1 rests on TCRdb alone, since no DNA is present to check it. Germline CDR1 and CDR2: ENHRY and SYGVKD. The CDR3 extends over 16 amino acids. The CDR3 loop is CAISESRRYRDTEAFF.

J is TRBJ1-1 and V is TRBV5-1; the TCRdb D gene call, TRBD1, has no DNA to confirm it. CDR3 length equals 14 residues. Germline V gene sequence: CDR1 SGHRS, CDR2 YFSETQ. CDR3 sequence: CASSFRGADSEAFF.

This sequence joins TRBV7-2 and TRBJ2-7; the TRBD2 assignment by TCRdb is unverifiable without DNA. This CDR3 has 12 residues. Germline V gene sequence: CDR1 SGHTA, CDR2 FQGNSA. The CDR3 sequence: CASSLGTSKQYF.

The chain is built from TRBV20-1 and TRBJ2-5; the D call from TCRdb, TRBD2, cannot be confirmed without DNA. CDR1 is DFQATT, CDR2 SNEGSKA, per germline (reference sequence). The CDR3 is 14 residues long. CDR3 in amino acids: CSARMGSWQETQYF.

The V call is TRBV5-1, the J call TRBJ2-3. Germline V CDR1 and CDR2: SGHRS, YFSETQ. This CDR3 contains 13 residues. CDR3 residues: CASSARTGDTQYF. The full variable domain, its missing parts supplied by reference TRBV5-1 and TRBJ2-3, is KAGVTQTPRYLIKTRGQQVTLSCSPISGHRSVSWYQQTPGQGLQFLFEYFSETQRNKGNFPGRFSGRQFSNSRSEMNVSTLELGDSALYLCASSARTGDTQYFGPGTRLTVL.

The chain combines TRBV5-4 with TRBJ2-1; the TRBD1 assignment by TCRdb is unverifiable without DNA. This CDR3 is 15 amino acids long. The V gene's germline CDR1 is SGHNT and CDR2 YYREEE (reference sequence). This CDR3 is CASSPGQGSVNEQFF.

The V gene is TRBV2, the J gene TRBJ2-5; TCRdb's assignment of TRBD2 cannot be checked, as there is no DNA. The CDR3 runs 13 residues. Germline CDR1 and CDR2: SNHLY and FYNNEI. This CDR3 reads CASSEEGMETQYF.